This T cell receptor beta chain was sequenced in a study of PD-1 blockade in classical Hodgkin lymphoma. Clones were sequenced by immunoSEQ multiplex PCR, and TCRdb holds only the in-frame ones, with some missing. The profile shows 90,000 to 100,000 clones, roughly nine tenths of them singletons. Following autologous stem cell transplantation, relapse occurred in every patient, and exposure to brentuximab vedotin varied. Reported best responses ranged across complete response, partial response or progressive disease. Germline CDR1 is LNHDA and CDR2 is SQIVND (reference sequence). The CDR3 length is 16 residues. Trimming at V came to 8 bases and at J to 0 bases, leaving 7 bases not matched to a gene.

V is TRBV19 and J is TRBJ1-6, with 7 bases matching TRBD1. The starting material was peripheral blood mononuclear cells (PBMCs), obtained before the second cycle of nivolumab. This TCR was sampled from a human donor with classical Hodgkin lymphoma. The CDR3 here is CASCDRVGSYNSPLHF. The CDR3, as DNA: TGTGCCAGTTGTGACAGGGTCGGCTCCTATAATTCACCCCTCCACTTT. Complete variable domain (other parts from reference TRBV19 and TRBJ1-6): DGGITQSPKYLFRKEGQNVTLSCEQNLNHDAMYWYRQDPGQGLRLIYYSQIVNDFQKGDIAEGYSVSREKKESFPLTVTSAQKNPTAFYLCASCDRVGSYNSPLHFGNGTRLTVT.